This TCR beta chain was recorded in a study of shared T cell receptors in the human thymus (dated by TCRdb to the early 2020s). Concerning the study at large: The study investigated the way shared, self-reactive T-cell receptor alpha chains are produced in the human thymus.

Library prep was done by the immunoSEQ multiplex PCR assay. The table comes from immuneACCESS by way of TCRdb, which keeps in-frame sequences with V and J called. Part of the clones is missing from these tables; in studies checked, under half for an unresolved V gene and the rest for unknown reasons. For this sample the table gives approximately 730,000 clones, of which 80% to 90% were detected only once. Around 0.0099% of the sample lies in the top ten. As regards this clone: There is no known antigen for this receptor. Per-nucleotide qualities are absent, and no much larger clonotype sits a single base away.

These data were also reused for a study on human thymus T cells. According to the second study: The donors were immunologically healthy infants in Finland who had open corrective cardiac surgery for congenital heart defects. Thymus tissue was obtained as surgical resects removed during corrective cardiac surgery. V and J gene segment usage appeared biased in both thymic and peripheral blood repertoires. The related research found that thymic TCR repertoires overlapped highly between unrelated individuals. The study characterized TCR alpha and beta repertoires from roughly 8 infant thymus samples and a few related peripheral blood samples. Donor ages ranged from roughly 6 to 250 days, and the cohort comprised about 6 male and a couple of female infants. Thymocytes were freed from the tissue by mechanical means and kept at -70 degrees C as pellets of roughly 9-30 million cells. Genomic DNA was extracted from frozen cell pellets with a QIAsymphony instrument. The immunoSEQ multiplex PCR assay was used to amplify the TCRB and TCRAD loci from a standardized amount of quality-controlled genomic DNA. Amplicons spanned the V(D)J region at a length sufficient to cover the CDR3 and identify V and J genes. The commercial immunoSEQ service was used to sequence amplicons on an Illumina platform. Primer bias and sequencing errors were corrected as previously described, and TCRAD and TCRB were defined on the basis of the IMGT database. Repertoires were analysed with immunoSEQ Analyzer 3.0 and VDJTools, covering basic statistics, V/J segment usage, diversity estimates, rarefaction and pairwise overlap. Diversity was estimated with Chao1, ChaoE, Efron-Thisted, Shannon and inverse Simpson indices, and also on datasets down-sampled to the smallest sample. Repertoire overlap used strict matching of CDR3 nucleotide sequence, V gene and J gene, with Jaccard-based multidimensional scaling clustering. On average, thymus samples gave 750,000 to 950,000 unique TCRB clonotypes, whereas blood samples gave about 84,000.

The TCR originated in a girl in the first two years of life with a congenital heart defect. Donor details come from another sample of the same person, matched by shared clones. Source material: thymocytes.

The CDR3 protein: CASSNPGQGPGGGYTF. Read as DNA, the sequence is TGTGCCAGCAGCAATCCCGGACAGGGCCCCGGGGGCGGCTACACCTTC. The rearranged chain carries TRBV16 and TRBJ1-2, with 8 central nucleotides matching TRBD1. V loses 5 bases at its end and J loses 8 bases; junction bases beyond the gene matches: 16. CDR1 and CDR2 were assigned from the germline V gene as KGHSY and FQNENV. The CDR3 starts with the cysteine, ends with the phenylalanine, and has 16 residues. The retained sequence is limited to the CDR3, 48 bases, with the frame set at the first base.